Listed below are T cell receptor beta chains from one sample, sequenced in a study of identical twins. One entry per CDR3 protein, called by TCRdb with MiXCR from the 5' RACE reads. Of around 340,000 distinct CDR3 sequences listed, approximately 13% are singletons. A further study also used this sample, focusing on yellow fever vaccine responses in identical twins.

Sequencing was done on a sample of CD8+ T cells sorted from blood. The receptors were sampled from a woman aged 18-35 years in good health. Both conserved end residues are part of each CDR3. The order of the fields is clone size, J gene, D gene, V gene, CDR3 DNA, CDR3 protein. The D gene is left open where the match is weak. The size of a clone is reported for some rows only, either as once, few or many, or as a class for expanded clones.

-	TRBJ1-2	-	TRBV27	TGTGCCAGCAGTTTAGGGGCTGGCTATGGCTACACCTTC	CASSLGAGYGYTF
many	TRBJ2-3	-	TRBV6-1	TGTGCCAGCAGTACCGGGACGCGCACAGATACGCAGTATTTT	CASSTGTRTDTQYF
-	TRBJ2-3	TRBD1	TRBV20-1	TGCAGTGCGTGGACAGGGGCTTCGGATACGCAGTATTTT	CSAWTGASDTQYF
-	TRBJ2-1	TRBD1	TRBV6-2/TRBV6-3	TGTGCCAGCAGTTATGGGACAGGGAAGTTCTTC	CASSYGTGKFF
-	TRBJ2-3	-	TRBV7-9	TGTGCCAACGGGACCGTCCTTGGTGGCACAGATACGCAGTATTTT	CANGTVLGGTDTQYF
many	TRBJ2-3	-	TRBV12-3/TRBV12-4	TGTGCCAGCAGTTTAATCCAGGCAGATACGCAGTATTTT	CASSLIQADTQYF
few	TRBJ2-6	-	TRBV4-1	TGCGCCAGCAGCCAGCCAGGGATCTCTGGGGCCAACGTCCTGACTTTC	CASSQPGISGANVLTF
few	TRBJ2-1	TRBD1	TRBV9	TGTGCCAGCAGCGTAGGGGGGACAGGGAAATACAATGAGCAGTTCTTC	CASSVGGTGKYNEQFF
many	TRBJ2-1	-	TRBV9	TGTGCCAGCAGCGTAGCTAGACAGTACAATGAGCAGTTCTTC	CASSVARQYNEQFF
-	TRBJ2-1	TRBD2	TRBV5-6	TGTGCCAGCAGCCTTGGGCTAGCGGGAGGGCCAAATGAGCAGTTCTTC	CASSLGLAGGPNEQFF
-	TRBJ2-2	TRBD1	TRBV10-3	TGTGCCATCAGTGACCCCTTGAACAGGGGCGTCGGGGAGCTGTTTTTT	CAISDPLNRGVGELFF
few	TRBJ1-1	-	TRBV12-3/TRBV12-4	TGTGCCAGCTACGGGGGAACTGAAGCTTTCTTT	CASYGGTEAFF
-	TRBJ2-2	-	TRBV28	TGTGCCAGCAGTTTTGGGGGGCTAGCTAACACCGGGGAGCTGTTTTTT	CASSFGGLANTGELFF
-	TRBJ2-5	TRBD2	TRBV20-1	TGCAGTGCTAGAGATCGGGGAAATTCGGGACTAGCGGGGCAAGAGACCCAGTACTTC	CSARDRGNSGLAGQETQYF
many	TRBJ1-2	-	TRBV29-1	TGCAGCGTTGAAGACAGGAAGGGCTACACCTTC	CSVEDRKGYTF
-	TRBJ2-1	TRBD2	TRBV10-1	TGCGCCAGCAGTAAGCGGGGGAGCTCCTACAATGAGCAGTTCTTC	CASSKRGSSYNEQFF
many	TRBJ2-1	TRBD2	TRBV20-1	TGCAGTGCAATGACTAGCGGAAAGTACAATGAGCAGTTCTTC	CSAMTSGKYNEQFF
few	TRBJ2-5	-	TRBV11-1	TGTGCCAGCAGCCTCGACAGGGGAGGGGTTCAAGAGACCCAGTACTTC	CASSLDRGGVQETQYF
-	TRBJ1-1	TRBD1	TRBV7-8	TGTGCCAGCAGCACCGGGACAGGGAACACTGAAGCTTTCTTT	CASSTGTGNTEAFF
many	TRBJ2-7	-	TRBV4-1	TGCGCCAGCAGCTTGGGGGTAGCAGGGACCTACGAGCAGTACTTC	CASSLGVAGTYEQYF
-	TRBJ2-1	TRBD2	TRBV19	TGTGCCAGTAGTATAGAGGTAGCGGGACCCTCCGACAATGAGCAGTTCTTC	CASSIEVAGPSDNEQFF
few	TRBJ2-1	-	TRBV4-1	TGCGCCAGCAGCCAGGAGGGGGAGGGTTACAATGAGCAGTTCTTC	CASSQEGEGYNEQFF
few	TRBJ2-2	TRBD2	TRBV7-9	TGTGCCAGCAGCTTAGGCTTCGGGGGGGCCACCGGGGAGCTGTTTTTT	CASSLGFGGATGELFF
few	TRBJ1-5	TRBD1	TRBV6-5	TGTGCCAGCAGTTACACTGGACAGGTGGGTCAGCCCCAGCATTTT	CASSYTGQVGQPQHF
few	TRBJ2-2	TRBD1	TRBV5-5	TGTGCCAGCAGCCCGAAGCCTTCAGGGGGCGTGTACACCGGGGAGCTGTTTTTT	CASSPKPSGGVYTGELFF
few	TRBJ2-3	-	TRBV20-1	TGCAGTGCTAGGGACTTTACCAGCACAGATACGCAGTATTTT	CSARDFTSTDTQYF
few	TRBJ2-7	-	TRBV3-1	TGTGCCACCTCCCCCTACTCCCCGGGACTGGGGATTTCCTACGAGCAGTACTTC	CATSPYSPGLGISYEQYF
few	TRBJ2-5	-	TRBV12-5	TGTGCTAGTGCCCGCGGGGGCATCCAAGAGACCCAGTACTTC	CASARGGIQETQYF
-	TRBJ2-1	TRBD1	TRBV11-1	TGTGCCAGCAGCTCGTCGCTCGGAGGACAGGGGGAATACTACAATGAGCAGTTCTTC	CASSSSLGGQGEYYNEQFF
few	TRBJ2-1	TRBD2	TRBV29-1	TGCAGCGTTCCCACTAGCGGGAGTCTGAATGAGCAGTTCTTC	CSVPTSGSLNEQFF